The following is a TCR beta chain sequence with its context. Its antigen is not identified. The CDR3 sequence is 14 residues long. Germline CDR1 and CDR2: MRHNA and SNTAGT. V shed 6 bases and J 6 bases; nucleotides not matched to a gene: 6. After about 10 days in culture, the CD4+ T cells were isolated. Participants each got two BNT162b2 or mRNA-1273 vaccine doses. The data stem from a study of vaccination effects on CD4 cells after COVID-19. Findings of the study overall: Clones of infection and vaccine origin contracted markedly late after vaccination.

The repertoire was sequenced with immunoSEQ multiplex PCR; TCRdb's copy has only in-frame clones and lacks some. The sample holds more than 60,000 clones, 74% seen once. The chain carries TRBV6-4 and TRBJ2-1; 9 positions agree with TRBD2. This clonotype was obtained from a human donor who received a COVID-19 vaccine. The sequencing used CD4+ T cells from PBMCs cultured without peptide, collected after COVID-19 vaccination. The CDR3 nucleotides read TGTGCCAGCAGCGCCGGGACTAGCACCAATGAGCAGTTCTTC. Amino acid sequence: CASSAGTSTNEQFF.